This note documents a single T cell receptor beta chain sequence. What it recognizes is unknown. This entry is derived from a study of T cell responses to AZD1222 COVID-19 vaccine. The overall study: Pooling of second doses given at about 4 or about 12 weeks was done. General study findings and limits: Among AZD1222 vaccinees, only five to seven were seropositive at baseline.

This table comes from immunoSEQ multiplex PCR, and its TCRdb copy is limited to in-frame clones, with some not included. The data contain approximately 97,000 clones, around 93% of them singletons. Trimming took off 3 bases at V and 0 bases at J, with 20 bases between the two ends. CDR1 is SGHTA, CDR2 FQGNSA, per germline. CDR3 size: 18 residues. The clonotype comes from an adult in good health. V gene TRBV7-2 combines with J gene TRBJ1-1; D is perhaps TRBD1 (5 bases). The input for sequencing was peripheral blood, taken on day 0 of AZD1222 vaccination. CDR3 residues: CASSFRVGGGGLNTEAFF. The CDR3 nucleotides read TGTGCCAGCAGCTTTAGAGTGGGCGGGGGAGGATTGAACACTGAAGCTTTCTTT.